This T cell receptor (beta chain) comes out of a study of neoadjuvant nivolumab and ipilimumab in lung cancer. Profiled with immunoSEQ multiplex PCR; TCRdb holds only in-frame clones, not every one. The sample consists of roughly 32,000 clones, roughly nine tenths of them appearing once. Regarding this clone: What it binds is unknown.

Study-wide results and limits: Higher pretherapy blood TCR richness went with higher resected-tumor richness. From pretherapy to surgery, tumor richness and clonality rose with dual therapy. Resected tumors had greater TCR richness and clonality than uninvolved lung. TCR clonality did not significantly correlate with pathologic tumor regression.

Looked up from germline, CDR1 is MNHNY and CDR2 is SVGAGI (reference sequence). This CDR3 has 15 residues. Trimming took 2 bases from V and 6 from J, leaving 17 bases between them. This TCR was recovered from an adult with non-small cell lung cancer. This chain links TRBV6-6 with TRBJ2-7; D could derive from TRBD1 or TRBD2 (6 bases each). Sequenced material: peripheral blood, taken after neoadjuvant nivolumab, alone or with ipilimumab, at or shortly before surgery. CDR3: CASSYGGTSQPEQYF. In nucleotides, the CDR3 is TGTGCCAGCAGTTACGGAGGGACATCGCAGCCCGAGCAGTACTTC.